The present T cell receptor beta chain was sequenced within a study of beta chain features in type 1 diabetes. Broader study findings: Sequencing from cDNA could over-represent high-TCR-expressing cells. The study left unresolved whether HLA type influences TCRB rearrangement.

The investigators reverse transcribed all of the isolated RNA, so they sequenced expressed TCRB transcripts. Sequenced by immunoSEQ multiplex PCR; TCRdb stores in-frame clones only, minus some. The sample yields under 20,000 clones, around 59% seen once. Purity exceeded 98% in all sorted populations. Regarding this clone: What it binds is unknown.

The TCR sequence derives from a woman younger than 30 in good health. The sequenced material came from stem cell memory CD4+ T cells from blood.

As DNA, the CDR3 is TGTGCCAGCAGCCGGGACAGGCTTAGCTCCTACAATGAGCAGTTCTTC. Translation: CASSRDRLSSYNEQFF. The chain joins TRBV7-2 to TRBJ2-1; 8 bases match TRBD1. The V and J ends lost 5 bases and 0 bases, in that order; junction bases with no gene match: 6. Germline V gives CDR1 SGHTA, CDR2 FQGNSA. CDR3 length equals 16 residues.